The sequence of this TCR beta chain was determined in a study of early T cells in non-severe SARS-CoV-2 infection (dated by TCRdb to about 2021). Notes on the research overall: Because TCR sequencing was done on bulk RNA from unsorted whole blood, the alpha and beta chains could not be paired.

A case-control design nested within a healthcare worker cohort in London, UK, was used, with weekly nasopharyngeal swab PCR tests and blood sampling performed. Healthcare workers were recruited during the week of the UK lockdown, between 23 and 31 March 2020, and followed weekly for up to roughly 15 weeks. V and J lose 6 bases and 1 base, and a span of 17 bases separates them. Taken from the germline V gene, the CDR1 and CDR2 loops are SGHAT and FQNNGV. The CDR3 numbers 16 residues from cysteine through phenylalanine. Just CDR3 DNA is preserved here, 48 bases in frame from base 1. Points the paper makes about the study in general: Matching against VDJdb was skewed toward anti-spike CD8 responses, likely underestimated virus-specific expansions, and missed private and CD4 specificities.

Ten or more counts support this clonotype. This receptor's antigen is unknown. No per-base quality is available; no much larger clone lies one base away. Libraries were made using 5' RACE. The listed sequencing device is NextSeq 500. The TCR library protocol attached unique molecular identifiers to individual cDNA molecules to correct for sequencing error and PCR bias. TCR alpha and beta chains were both sequenced, and the abundances of alpha and beta sequences in each sample were closely correlated with each other. The published analysis was carried out like this. V gene, J gene and CDR3 annotation of TCR sequences was performed with Decombinator V4. Expanded TCRs were defined as changing significantly between any two time points under a Poisson model with p below 0.0001. TCR abundances were normalised to the total number of TCRs sequenced per sample and expressed as counts per million. MAIT TCRs were defined by TRAV1-2 paired with TRAJ12, TRAJ20 or TRAJ33, and iNKT TCRs by TRAV10 paired with TRAJ18. VDJdb, accessed 1 November 2021, was searched for CMV, EBV and SARS-CoV-2 annotated TCRs, with TCRs annotated for multiple antigens excluded. TCRdb handled the public reads itself, with Q25 trimming in fastp and clone calling in MiXCR, and kept productive beta chains. Each entry merges the rows of one CDR3 protein and shows their most common DNA and genes. These V and J calls originate from TCRdb's pipeline instead of the authors' own analysis. The sample table shows about 70,000 distinct CDR3 sequences, and 5% are seen once. Under 8% of the sample is held by the ten biggest clonotypes.

This clonotype was sampled from an adult who was a healthcare worker with PCR-confirmed SARS-CoV-2 infection or an uninfected control (not recorded which). The source was whole blood, collected at baseline. The chain couples TRBV11-2 to TRBJ2-3, with TRBD2 as a weak D call on 5 bases. CDR3 sequence: CASRDRRRMRTDTQYF. The nucleotides are TGTGCCAGCAGGGATAGGAGGCGGATGCGCACAGATACGCAGTATTTT.